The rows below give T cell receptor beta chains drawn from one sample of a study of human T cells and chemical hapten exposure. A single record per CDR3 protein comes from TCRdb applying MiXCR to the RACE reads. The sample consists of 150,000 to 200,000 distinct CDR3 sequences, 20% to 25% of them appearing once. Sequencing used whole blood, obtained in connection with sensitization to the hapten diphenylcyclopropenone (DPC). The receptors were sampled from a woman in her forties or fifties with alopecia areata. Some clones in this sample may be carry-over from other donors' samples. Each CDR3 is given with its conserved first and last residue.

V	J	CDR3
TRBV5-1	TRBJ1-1	CASSLGGQGRNEAFF
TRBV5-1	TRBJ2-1	CASSLDGTAGDEQFF
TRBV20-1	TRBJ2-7	CSAHREWQYF
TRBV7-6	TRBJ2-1	CASSLTRKGYNEQFF
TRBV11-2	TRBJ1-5	CASSLSGGYQPQHF
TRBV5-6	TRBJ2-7	CASSLGSSGYEQYF
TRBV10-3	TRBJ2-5	CAISEPSGGADQETQYF
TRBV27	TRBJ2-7	CASTRGPPFYEQYF
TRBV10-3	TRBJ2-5	CAISDPPSETQYF
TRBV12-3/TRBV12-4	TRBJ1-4	CASSGQVNEKLFF
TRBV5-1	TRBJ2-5	CASSRTPSRDYLQETQYF
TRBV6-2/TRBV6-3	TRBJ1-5	CASSPHRVQPQHF
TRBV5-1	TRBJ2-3	CASSSNRVADTQYF
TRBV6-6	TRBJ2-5	CASTITQGIQETQYF
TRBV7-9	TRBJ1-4	CASSLRQGLSVGNEKLFF
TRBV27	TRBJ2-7	CASSSKTGGNEQYF
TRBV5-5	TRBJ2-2	CASSLAGGAGTGELFF
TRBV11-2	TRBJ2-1	CASSSRGYEQFF
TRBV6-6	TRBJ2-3	CASSYAAASTDTQYF
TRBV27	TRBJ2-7	CASSFERGSYEQYF
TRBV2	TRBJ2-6	CASSEQGAGANVLTF
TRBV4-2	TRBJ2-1	CASSPPDVGEQFF
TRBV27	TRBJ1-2	CASSLLGQGAHGYTF
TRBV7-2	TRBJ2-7	CASTPGGVSSYEQYF
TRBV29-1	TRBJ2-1	CSAHSFSYNEQFF
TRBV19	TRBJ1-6	CASSTNREAGSPLHF
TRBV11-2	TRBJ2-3	CASSSPRTDTQYF
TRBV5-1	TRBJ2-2	CASSFGTLGDTGELFF
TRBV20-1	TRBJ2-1	CSAIPLGGLWDPTNEQFF